A single sample is the source of the 16 T cell receptor beta chains below, sequenced in a study of shared clonotypes between healthy human individuals. Sequencing was performed with immunoSEQ multiplex PCR; in TCRdb, only in-frame clones are kept and a portion is missing. The sample contains hundreds of thousands of clones, about 80% of which appear only once. The specimen was memory CD4+ T cells sorted from blood. This sample's subset: CD45RA-negative fraction. Every receptor here comes from a woman aged 25 to 39 in good health.

The chain couples TRBV5-6 to TRBJ1-4; 12 bases map to TRBD1. The CDR3 length is 17 residues. The J segment lost 5 bases and the V segment lost 3 bases, leaving 8 bases of the junction unmatched. In germline, CDR1 is SGHDT, CDR2 YYEEEE. CDR3 coding DNA: TGTGCCAGCAGCTCCCCGGGACAGGGGGCTTCCAATGAAAAACTGTTTTTT. Encoded protein: CASSSPGQGASNEKLFF. The whole variable domain, remainder taken from reference TRBV5-6 and TRBJ1-4, is DAGVTQSPTHLIKTRGQQVTLRCSPKSGHDTVSWYQQALGQGPQFIFQYYEEEERQRGNFPDRFSGHQFPNYSSELNVNALLLGDSALYLCASSSPGQGASNEKLFFGSGTQLSVL.

This clone was recorded a few times. Other DNA sequences in this specimen translate into the identical CDR3. The chain carries TRBV28 and TRBJ2-7; 9 positions agree with TRBD2. Germline V gives CDR1 MDHEN, CDR2 SYDVKM. This CDR3 region has 14 residues. Trimming took 5 bases from V and 6 from J; bases not matched to a gene: 8. The chain's CDR3 is CASSLGTSRGEQYF. In nucleotides, the CDR3 is TGTGCCAGCAGTCTCGGGACTAGCCGCGGCGAGCAGTACTTC.

V and J are TRBV2 and TRBJ2-3; D not resolved. The V gene lost 4 bases and the J gene lost 2 bases, with 13 bases spanning the gap. The CDR3 is 15 amino acids. CDR1 and CDR2 (germline): SNHLY, FYNNEI. The chain's CDR3 is CASSGVAGPTDTQYF. CDR3 sequence (DNA): TGTGCCAGCAGTGGGGTAGCCGGTCCCACAGATACGCAGTATTTT.

This rearrangement joins TRBV11-2 to TRBJ2-2; 11 bases map to TRBD2. The CDR3 is 15 residues long. Germline values: CDR1 SGHAT, CDR2 FQNNGV. V lost 2 bases to trimming and J lost 6 bases; unmatched junction nucleotides: 2. The CDR3 protein is CASSLQLAGAGELFF. The CDR3 DNA follows: TGTGCCAGCAGCTTACAACTAGCGGGAGCCGGGGAGCTGTTTTTT.

The CDR3 sequence is CASTPGGLEVGKLFF. The CDR3 DNA is TGTGCCAGCACCCCGGGGGGGTTGGAGGTGGGAAAACTGTTTTTT. This chain joins TRBV28 and TRBJ1-4; weak D call: TRBD1 (5 bases). Trimming removed 7 bases at V and 10 bases at J, with 22 bases between. This CDR3 region has 15 residues. The germline V gene has CDR1 MDHEN and CDR2 SYDVKM.

The count of this clone is one. The gene calls are TRBV28 and TRBJ2-7, with 7 nucleotides matching TRBD1. The V and J ends lost 3 bases and 7 bases, in that order; junction bases with no gene match: 12. The CDR3 has 15 amino acids. Germline CDR1 and CDR2: MDHEN and SYDVKM. CDR3 amino acids: CASSFTGARLGEQYF. The CDR3 DNA is TGTGCCAGCAGTTTTACAGGGGCCAGACTCGGGGAGCAGTACTTC. The variable domain in full, completed from reference TRBV28 and TRBJ2-7, reads DVKVTQSSRYLVKRTGEKVFLECVQDMDHENMFWYRQDPGLGLRLIYFSYDVKMKEKGDIPEGYSVSREKKERFSLILESASTNQTSMYLCASSFTGARLGEQYFGPGTRLTVT.

This clone was detected only once. For the CDR3, the DNA is TGTGCCAGCAGTTCACAGGGGGCCGTCGACGAGCAGTACTTC. As protein: CASSSQGAVDEQYF. This chain connects TRBV28 to TRBJ2-7; 9 bases are a match to TRBD1. Unmatched junction bases numbered 6, after V lost 4 bases and J lost 5 bases. Germline V gives CDR1 MDHEN, CDR2 SYDVKM. The CDR3 is made up of 14 amino acids.

The CDR3 bases are TGCGCCAGCAAACCAACATCGAACACCGGGGAGCTGTTTTTT. It is translated as CASKPTSNTGELFF. This chain connects TRBV5-1 to TRBJ2-2, with D unresolved. The CDR3 contains 14 residues. CDR1 and CDR2 from the germline V gene are SGHRS and YFSETQ. Trimming cost V 6 bases and J 0 bases, with 9 bases left between them.

For this clone: One base away lies a much larger clone, so this may be a sequencing read error. The same CDR3 arises from other DNA sequences in this sample as well. The chain employs TRBV7-9 and TRBJ2-1; 11 bases are shared with TRBD2. V was pared by 5 bases and J by 4 bases, with 4 bases of the junction left unmatched. The length of the CDR3 is 15 residues. Germline V gene sequence: CDR1 SEHNR, CDR2 FQNEAQ (reference sequence). The CDR3 protein is CASSPGTSGYNEQFF. The CDR3 DNA reads as TGTGCCAGCAGCCCCGGGACTAGCGGATACAATGAGCAGTTCTTC.

The CDR3 reads CASSSGTGSITGELFF. For the CDR3, the DNA is TGTGCCAGCAGTTCCGGGACAGGGAGTATCACCGGGGAGCTGTTTTTT. The rearrangement links TRBV6-5 to TRBJ2-2; 9 bases line up with TRBD1. J lost 4 bases, V lost 4 bases, and 7 bases had no gene match. The germline CDR1 and CDR2 sequences are MNHEY and SVGAGI. This CDR3 region has 16 residues.

The chain joins TRBV6-5 to TRBJ2-7, with D uncertain. Germline lookup yields CDR1 MNHEY and CDR2 SVGAGI. The CDR3 contains 15 residues. The germline V and J ends were trimmed by 2 bases and 0 bases, with 11 bases remaining between them. Here the CDR3 reads CASSYRDGSSYEQYF. Here the CDR3 DNA reads TGTGCCAGCAGTTACCGAGACGGAAGCTCCTACGAGCAGTACTTC.

V is TRBV9 and J is TRBJ2-1; D could derive from TRBD1 or TRBD2 (5 bases each). The CDR3 totals 14 residues. V gave up 0 bases and J gave up 7 bases, with 11 bases separating them. Germline V gene sequence: CDR1 SGDLS, CDR2 YYNGEE. The CDR3: CASSVGPGRNEQFF. DNA for the CDR3: TGTGCCAGCAGCGTAGGGCCGGGGCGGAATGAGCAGTTCTTC.

This chain links TRBV5-1 with TRBJ1-3; weak D call: TRBD1 (6 bases). CDR1 SGHRS and CDR2 YFSETQ come from the germline V gene. This CDR3 has 15 amino acids. Deletions cut 3 bases from V and 0 bases from J, with 10 bases between. The DNA for the CDR3 is TGCGCCAGCAGCTCCGGACAGATCTCTGGAAACACCATATATTTT. This codes for CASSSGQISGNTIYF.

This chain uses TRBV7-2 with TRBJ2-1, with D perhaps TRBD1 (5 bases). V was trimmed by 2 bases and J by 6 bases, leaving 8 bases between them. The length of the CDR3 is 13 residues. The germline gives CDR1 SGHTA, CDR2 FQGNSA. Here the CDR3 DNA reads TGTGCCAGCAGCTTATGGGGCCCCAATGAGCAGTTCTTC. This translates into CASSLWGPNEQFF.

The chain recombines TRBV28 with TRBJ2-7; TRBD2 matches at 9 bases. Trimming at V came to 1 base and at J to 3 bases, leaving 19 bases not matched to a gene. This CDR3 region has 20 residues. Germline lookup yields CDR1 MDHEN and CDR2 SYDVKM. CDR3 region: CASSLFPSGGRAYADYEQYF. CDR3 in DNA: TGTGCCAGCAGTTTATTTCCATCGGGCGGGAGGGCCTATGCGGACTACGAGCAGTACTTC.

The rearrangement uses TRBV6-1 and TRBJ2-3; perhaps TRBD2 as D (7 bases). The CDR3 is 15 residues long. V was cut by 1 base and J by 5 bases, with 13 bases left in between. Germline CDR1 and CDR2: MNHNS and SASEGT. CDR3 nucleotide sequence: TGTGCCAGCAGTGAAGTGGGAGGGGGACTAGATACGCAGTATTTT. Translated: CASSEVGGGLDTQYF.